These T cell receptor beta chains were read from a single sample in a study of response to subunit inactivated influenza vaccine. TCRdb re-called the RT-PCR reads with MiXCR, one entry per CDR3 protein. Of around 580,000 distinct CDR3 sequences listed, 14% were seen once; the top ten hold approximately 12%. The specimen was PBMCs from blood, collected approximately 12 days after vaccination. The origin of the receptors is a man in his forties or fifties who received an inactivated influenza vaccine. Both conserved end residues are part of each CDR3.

CDR3: CSATTTDTQYF
V: TRBV20-1
J: TRBJ2-3

CDR3: CASSQTTSGGAKDTQYF
V: TRBV4-1
J: TRBJ2-3

CDR3: CAISDLPTPDTQYF
V: TRBV10-3
J: TRBJ2-3

CDR3: CASSRGRSGSTDTQYF
V: TRBV4-2
J: TRBJ2-3

CDR3: CASSTSLSVETQYF
V: TRBV6-2/TRBV6-3
J: TRBJ2-5

CDR3: CASSLVQGLSNQPQHF
V: TRBV7-9
J: TRBJ1-5

CDR3: CASSYPPGGFDTGELFF
V: TRBV6-2/TRBV6-3
J: TRBJ2-2

CDR3: CAGTTQTDTQYF
V: TRBV20-1
J: TRBJ2-3

CDR3: CATSRTSGEQETQYF
V: TRBV15
J: TRBJ2-5

CDR3: CASSPYYRPREQFF
V: TRBV14
J: TRBJ2-1

CDR3: CAISPSTGPNEQFF
V: TRBV10-3
J: TRBJ2-1

CDR3: CASSYSGDLSYEQYF
V: TRBV6-5
J: TRBJ2-7

CDR3: CASSQGHRRETQYF
V: TRBV4-1
J: TRBJ2-5

CDR3: CSARLGEQYF
V: TRBV20-1
J: TRBJ2-7

CDR3: CASSSTGGATIYF
V: TRBV12-3/TRBV12-4
J: TRBJ1-3

CDR3: CSATSGPLNQPQHF
V: TRBV20-1
J: TRBJ1-5

CDR3: CASSPREGRGNEQFF
V: TRBV5-1
J: TRBJ2-1